This T cell receptor (beta chain) is drawn from a study of cytomegalovirus exposure and HLA in healthy donors. Notes on the study in general: Compared with the roughly 700-donor mean, an Asian-associated ancestry cluster reportedly had fewer N-insertions, according to a later analysis.

The primer mix had 60 Vbeta and 13 Jbeta primers. Using immunoSEQ multiplex PCR, the repertoire was profiled, and TCRdb retains in-frame clones only, with some absent. Found here are 33,000 or so clones, 85% to 95% of them singletons; the top ten hold approximately 2.4%. The CDR3 is 21 residues long. With respect to this clone: Its antigen is unidentified.

Sequenced input: PBMCs. The V gene is TRBV21-1, the J gene TRBJ2-1; TRBD2 was called by the table and not checked on the DNA. TRBV21-1 is assigned pseudogene status. The receptor comes from a young woman in good health and CMV-seronegative. CDR3: CASSKERGLPSLRATYNEQFF. For the CDR3, the DNA is TGTGCCAGCAGCAAAGAAAGGGGACTTCCCAGCTTACGGGCCACCTACAATGAGCAGTTCTTC.